The 20 T cell receptor beta chains below come from one sample, sequenced in a study of blood T cells in healthy people across ages. A second PCR, run for roughly 7 to 11 cycles, used a sample-barcoded 5' primer plus a J-beta primer mix. TCRdb re-analysed the 5' RACE reads in MiXCR, keeping a single row per CDR3 protein. The data contain over 700,000 distinct CDR3 sequences, approximately 25% of them singletons. In addition, the sample was reused for a study of T cells of mothers and their children.

Specimen: blood. The source is a boy aged 10-17 years in good health.

The chain couples TRBV28 to TRBJ2-5; 10 bases match TRBD1. Gene TRBJ2-1 matches the end of the DNA better, so the J call may be wrong. There are 16 residues in the CDR3. Germline V gene lookup returns CDR1 MDHEN and CDR2 SYDVKM. The CDR3 spells CASSPRGQGFYNEQFF. CDR3 nucleotide sequence: TGTGCCAGCAGTCCACGGGGACAGGGGTTCTACAATGAGCAGTTCTTC.

This clonotype came up a few times. The V gene is TRBV10-3, the J gene TRBJ2-1, with D possibly being TRBD2 (6 bases). Germline lookup yields CDR1 ENHRY and CDR2 SYGVKD. The CDR3 loop spans 13 amino acids. Trimming stripped 1 base from V and 7 bases from J, with 8 bases between. CDR3 in DNA: TGTGCCATCAGTGAGTTGGAGGGAAATGAGCAGTTCTTC. Its protein is CAISELEGNEQFF.

The chain recombines TRBV4-2 with TRBJ2-5; 7 nucleotides line up with TRBD2. The end of the DNA is better explained by TRBJ2-7, so the J call may be wrong. Germline V gene sequence: CDR1 LGHNA, CDR2 YNFKEQ. The CDR3 covers 14 residues. This CDR3 reads CASSPMWTSYEQYF. In DNA, the CDR3 is TGTGCCAGCAGCCCTATGTGGACTAGCTACGAGCAGTACTTC.

This clonotype has a handful of counts. The chain recombines TRBV6-6 with TRBJ2-7; no definite D call. The CDR3 consists of 13 residues. Germline V gene lookup returns CDR1 MNHNY and CDR2 SVGAGI (reference sequence). The V gene lost 4 bases and the J gene lost 0 bases, with 7 bases spanning the gap. The CDR3, as DNA: TGTGCCAGCAGTTTTTACTACTCCTACGAGCAGTACTTC. Its translation is CASSFYYSYEQYF.

J is TRBJ1-1 and V is TRBV9, with D unclear. V was trimmed by 3 bases and J by 1 base, leaving 10 bases between them. Germline values: CDR1 SGDLS, CDR2 YYNGEE. CDR3 size: 14 residues. The CDR3 is CASSATPGNTEAFF. CDR3 nucleotides: TGTGCCAGCAGCGCCACCCCCGGGAACACTGAAGCTTTCTTT.

The chain carries TRBV12-3 or TRBV12-4 and TRBJ2-3; 16 bases fit TRBD2. The length of the CDR3 is 14 residues. The trim removed 5 bases at V and 10 bases at J, leaving 3 bases unmatched. The CDR3 sequence: CASSTGTSGRAQYF. CDR3 in DNA: TGTGCCAGCAGTACCGGGACTAGCGGGAGGGCGCAGTATTTT.

This clonotype was seen a few times. The chain couples TRBV12-3 or TRBV12-4 to TRBJ2-3, with 11 bases aligning to TRBD2. CDR3 length: 15 amino acids. The V gene end was trimmed by 5 bases and the J gene end by 2 bases; junction bases not matched to a gene: 3. CDR3 DNA: TGTGCCAGCAGTGAGACTAGCGGGAACACAGATACGCAGTATTTT. Translated, it gives CASSETSGNTDTQYF.

V is TRBV5-1 and J is TRBJ2-7; D is perhaps TRBD1 (7 bases). V was pared by 0 bases and J by 2 bases, with 15 bases between. The CDR3 sequence is 16 residues long. Germline-derived CDR1 and CDR2 are SGHRS and YFSETQ. The CDR3 DNA reads as TGCGCCAGCAGCTTGGAGGCGGGGACAGCAACCTACGAGCAGTACTTC. Its translation: CASSLEAGTATYEQYF.

V usage is TRBV20-1 and J usage is TRBJ2-7, with 14 bases matching TRBD2. Germline CDR1 is DFQATT and CDR2 is SNEGSKA (reference sequence). The CDR3 runs 13 residues. V lost 6 bases to trimming and J lost 7 bases; unmatched junction nucleotides: 5. CDR3 nucleotide sequence: TGCAGTGCCCGACTAGCGGGGGGGCAAGAGCAGTACTTC. It codes for CSARLAGGQEQYF.

The V call is TRBV28, the J call TRBJ1-5; TRBD1 matches 8 bases. The CDR3 is made up of 14 amino acids. The germline V gene has CDR1 MDHEN and CDR2 SYDVKM. V was clipped by 6 bases and J by 6 bases; unmatched bases: 7. The CDR3 sequence is CASRMTGEGQPQHF. The CDR3 nucleotides are TGTGCCAGCAGGATGACAGGGGAAGGTCAGCCCCAGCATTTT.

The chain couples TRBV5-1 to TRBJ2-5; 7 bases match TRBD1. Trimming at V came to 3 bases and at J to 7 bases, leaving 15 bases not matched to a gene. Looked up from germline, CDR1 is SGHRS and CDR2 is YFSETQ. This CDR3 has 16 residues. CDR3 sequence reads: CASSSGRGGIGGTQYF. For the CDR3, the DNA is TGCGCCAGCAGCTCCGGTCGAGGGGGCATCGGTGGGACCCAGTACTTC.

CDR3 region: CSVEGVLASAYEETQYF. The CDR3 DNA is TGCAGCGTTGAAGGGGTCCTAGCCTCAGCATATGAAGAGACCCAGTACTTC. The rearrangement links TRBV29-1 to TRBJ2-5; perhaps TRBD2 as D (5 bases). This CDR3 has 17 residues. CDR1 and CDR2 (germline): SQVTM, ANQGSEA. Trimming cost V 1 base and J 3 bases, with 21 bases left between them.

This clonotype was found a few times. The chain recombines TRBV20-1 with TRBJ2-7; 7 nucleotides match TRBD1. J was trimmed by 0 bases and V by 3 bases; bases with no gene match: 14. Germline CDR1 and CDR2: DFQATT and SNEGSKA (reference sequence). This CDR3 has 17 amino acids. CDR3 sequence (DNA): TGCAGTGCTAGCGGCTCGACAGGGCCTTTTAGCTCCTACGAGCAGTACTTC. It is translated as CSASGSTGPFSSYEQYF.

This clonotype turned up a few times. The chain combines TRBV18 with TRBJ2-5; a weak D match, TRBD1 (6 bases). The germline CDR1 and CDR2 sequences are KGHSH and LQKENI. This CDR3 comprises 15 residues. The V gene lost 3 bases and the J gene lost 4 bases, with 15 bases spanning the gap. DNA of the CDR3: TGTGCCAGCTCACCTCGGGACAAGGGCGGAGAGACCCAGTACTTC. This gives the protein CASSPRDKGGETQYF.

The chain recombines TRBV19 with TRBJ2-1; perhaps TRBD2 as D (6 bases). Germline V gene lookup returns CDR1 LNHDA and CDR2 SQIVND (reference sequence). The CDR3 runs 15 residues. Trimming cost V 6 bases and J 6 bases, with 18 bases left between them. The CDR3 spells CASSFAGRAGNEQFF. CDR3 DNA sequence: TGTGCCAGTAGCTTCGCGGGGCGGGCTGGCAATGAGCAGTTCTTC.

This clonotype appeared a few times. The rearrangement uses TRBV29-1 and TRBJ2-7, with TRBD1 matching over 7 bases. Per germline, CDR1 SQVTM and CDR2 ANQGSEA. V trimming: 6 bases; J trimming: 3 bases; junction bases outside the gene matches: 8. The CDR3 is 13 residues long. The CDR3 here is CSVSGTAFYEQYF. CDR3 bases: TGCAGCGTCTCCGGGACAGCCTTCTACGAGCAGTACTTC.

This clonotype has a single count. The junction departs from germline at one end; a sequencing error may be responsible. V and J are TRBV6-1 and TRBJ2-4, with a tentative D call TRBD1 (5 bases). Germline V gives CDR1 MNHNS, CDR2 SASEGT. The CDR3 sequence is 15 residues long. The CDR3 DNA sequence: TGTGCCAGAAGTGAAATAATAGGGGAAGGAAACATTCAGTACTTC. It codes for CARSEIIGEGNIQYF.

V and J are TRBV20-1 and TRBJ2-1, with unresolved D. CDR3 length: 12 amino acids. Germline V gene sequence: CDR1 DFQATT, CDR2 SNEGSKA (reference sequence). Trimming took off 0 bases at V and 15 bases at J, with 15 bases between the two ends. CDR3 in DNA: TGCAGTGCTAGAGATCTGAAGGCTGGTGGGTTCTTC. Translation gives CSARDLKAGGFF.

The genes are TRBV6-6 and TRBJ2-3; D is unresolved. Germline V CDR1 and CDR2: MNHNY, SVGAGI (reference sequence). V was clipped by 6 bases and J by 5 bases, with 9 bases between them. The CDR3 is 12 amino acids. CDR3 sequence (DNA): TGTGCCAGCAGCGCGTTTGTAGATACGCAGTATTTT. This gives the protein CASSAFVDTQYF.

This clonotype was seen a few times. The V gene is TRBV6-5, the J gene TRBJ2-5, with TRBD1 as a possible D gene (5 bases). Per germline, CDR1 MNHEY and CDR2 SVGAGI. This CDR3 is 14 amino acids long. V was clipped by 5 bases and J by 1 base, with 11 bases between them. The CDR3 protein is CASSPTVGQETQYF. CDR3 in DNA: TGTGCCAGCAGTCCGACAGTCGGCCAAGAGACCCAGTACTTC.